One and the same sample provided the 10 T cell receptor beta chains below, sequenced in a study of T-cell memory formation after mild COVID-19. TCRdb reanalysed the 5' RACE reads using MiXCR and keeps one entry per CDR3 protein. The table has about 560,000 distinct CDR3 sequences, less than 25% seen once. Sequenced sample: PBMCs or a T cell subset sorted from them (not recorded which). The receptors derive from an adult woman who had mild COVID-19 (a few samples of this study predate the infection). Cell type and time point are not known.

This chain links TRBV5-5 with TRBJ2-2; tentative D call: TRBD2 (5 bases). Germline V gene sequence: CDR1 SGHKS, CDR2 YYEKEE (reference sequence). The CDR3 covers 15 residues. Trimming took off 4 bases at V and 6 bases at J, with 16 bases between the two ends. CDR3 DNA sequence: TGTGCCAGCAGCGTGCGGGCCGCCGGACCCGGGGAGCTGTTTTTT. Protein sequence: CASSVRAAGPGELFF.

This clonotype showed up just a few times. CDR3 residues: CASSSPASTTDRETQYF. The CDR3 nucleotides read TGTGCCAGCAGCTCCCCAGCGTCGACTACCGACCGGGAGACCCAGTACTTC. The chain links TRBV7-9 to TRBJ2-5, with a possible D match to TRBD2 (5 bases). The germline V gene has CDR1 SEHNR and CDR2 FQNEAQ (reference sequence). The CDR3 length is 17 residues. Trimming took 4 bases from V and 5 from J, leaving 23 bases between them.

The table lists this clonotype with a few counts. This chain connects TRBV29-1 to TRBJ2-3; weak D call: TRBD1 (5 bases). V shed 3 bases and J shed 6 bases, with 7 bases lying between them. There are 11 residues in the CDR3. Germline CDR1 SQVTM, CDR2 ANQGSEA. CDR3 sequence: CSVDPGDTQYF. CDR3 bases: TGCAGCGTTGATCCAGGGGATACGCAGTATTTT.

Only a few counts were recorded for this clonotype. The chain has TRBV12-3 or TRBV12-4 and TRBJ2-2, with D tentatively TRBD1 (6 bases). This CDR3 is 15 amino acids long. V was shortened by 7 bases and J by 5 bases, with 17 bases between the two germline ends. The CDR3 DNA follows: TGTGCCAGCACCTGGGAGCAGGGGTTTACCGGGGAGCTGTTTTTT. Translating it yields CASTWEQGFTGELFF.

The chain is built from TRBV20-1 and TRBJ1-4, with D possibly TRBD1 on 5 matching bases. The CDR3 sequence is 13 residues long. From germline, CDR1 is DFQATT and CDR2 SNEGSKA (reference sequence). V lost 3 bases and J 4 bases, leaving 9 bases between the germline ends. The CDR3 DNA reads TGCAGTGCTAGCTGGGACGATAATGAAAAACTGTTTTTT. Residues: CSASWDDNEKLFF.

A few counts support this clonotype. The V call is TRBV7-6, the J call TRBJ2-4, with 9 bases matching TRBD1. CDR3 length: 17 amino acids. Per the germline V gene, CDR1 is SGHVS and CDR2 is FNYEAQ. V shed 5 bases and J 0 bases; nucleotides not matched to a gene: 8. CDR3 loop: CASSTHRGREAKNIQYF. The CDR3 DNA follows: TGTGCCAGCAGCACACACAGGGGGCGCGAAGCCAAAAACATTCAGTACTTC. The full variable domain, its missing parts supplied by reference TRBV7-6 and TRBJ2-4, is GAGVSQSPRYKVTKRGQDVALRCDPISGHVSLYWYRQALGQGPEFLTYFNYEAQQDKSGLPNDRFSAERPEGSISTLTIQRTEQRDSAMYRCASSTHRGREAKNIQYFGAGTRLSVL.

V and J are TRBV3-1 and TRBJ2-3; D is undetermined. The V end lost 5 bases, the J end lost 6 bases, and 9 bases lay between the germline ends. CDR3 length: 12 residues. Looked up from germline, CDR1 is LGHDT and CDR2 is YNNKEL (reference sequence). The CDR3 bases are TGTGCCAGCAGCTCCATGGTTGATACGCAGTATTTT. This sequence encodes CASSSMVDTQYF.

The V gene is TRBV24-1, the J gene TRBJ2-3, with a weak D call TRBD2 (6 bases). The CDR3 covers 15 residues. Germline V gene sequence: CDR1 KGHDR, CDR2 SFDVKD. V lost 3 bases, J lost 0 bases, and 9 bases lay in between. CDR3 region: CATSDGDSSTDTQYF. The CDR3 region has the DNA TGTGCCACCAGTGATGGGGACTCCAGCACAGATACGCAGTATTTT.

This clonotype was counted only a few times. J is TRBJ2-1 and V is TRBV20-1; D ambiguous. Per the germline V gene, CDR1 is DFQATT and CDR2 is SNEGSKA (reference sequence). The CDR3 is 14 residues long. V lost 1 base, J lost 8 bases, and 15 bases lay in between. The DNA for the CDR3 is TGCAGTGCTAGAGGGCTAGGTGAAGGCGATGAGCAGTTCTTC. Its translation: CSARGLGEGDEQFF.

This chain joins TRBV12-3 or TRBV12-4 and TRBJ1-3; maybe TRBD1 (6 bases). This CDR3 has 15 residues. The V gene lost 5 bases and the J gene lost 3 bases, with 14 bases spanning the gap. CDR3 region: CASSDWGPDGNTIYF. CDR3 bases: TGTGCCAGCAGTGACTGGGGGCCGGATGGAAACACCATATATTTT.